This T cell receptor beta chain was recorded in a study of molecular identifiers for immune sequencing clone quantification. TCRdb recomputed calls from the PCR reads with MiXCR, one row per CDR3 protein. The top ten clones hold 0.7% to 0.95% of a sample with hundreds of thousands of distinct CDR3 sequences, roughly 23% of them seen once. General study points: Jurkat TCR RNA spiked in from one cell could reportedly be detected among 900,000 or so naive cells.

About this clonotype: Its antigen is still unknown.

This CDR3 is built from 16 residues. Germline V lookup: CDR1 SEHNR, CDR2 FQNEAQ (reference sequence). With 4 bases removed from V and 10 bases from J, the gap between germline ends came to 22 bases. This receptor was taken from a human donor in good health. Some libraries in this study had Jurkat cell RNA spiked in. The sequencing input was naive CD8+ T cells from blood, with Jurkat cell RNA spiked in. Subset given: FACS-sorted CD8+CD4-CCR7+CD45RA+ naive T cells. The V and J genes are TRBV7-9 and TRBJ2-2; the D gene is possibly TRBD2 (6 bases). The CDR3 DNA sequence: TGTGCCAGCAGCTCCGGGACTGGCGTGAGTGTCCAGGAGCTGTTTTTT. Its translation is CASSSGTGVSVQELFF.